This is a list of T cell receptor beta chains from one sample in a study of vaccination effects on CD4 cells after COVID-19. These receptors have no known antigen. Repertoires were generated with immunoSEQ multiplex PCR, while TCRdb's copy carries only in-frame clones and drops some. The sample contains 60,000 to 85,000 clones, about 67% of which appear only once. The material was CD4+ T cells from PBMCs cultured with HCoV-229E spike peptides, obtained after COVID-19 vaccination. Source of these receptors: a human donor who received a COVID-19 vaccine. Each CDR3 is given with its conserved first and last residue.

CDR3 protein	V gene	J gene
CASSPRTDTQYF	TRBV6-2/TRBV6-3	TRBJ2-3
CASSTEIGEGRSGNTIYF	TRBV19	TRBJ1-3
CASRPTGEGEQFF	TRBV7-9	TRBJ2-1
CASSQTGDGLGPQHF	TRBV3-1/TRBV3-2	TRBJ1-5
CASREGLNSNQPQHF	TRBV3-1/TRBV3-2	TRBJ1-5
CASSQQGSNQPQHF	TRBV6-2/TRBV6-3	TRBJ1-5
CASSPTVSAGTGELFF	TRBV5-1	TRBJ2-2
CASRYSADTGELFF	TRBV7-3	TRBJ2-2
CASSLRTDWGDGYTF	TRBV11-2	TRBJ1-2
CASKVGWSGYTF	TRBV28	TRBJ1-2
CASSVRGQGRQETQYF	TRBV9	TRBJ2-5
CASSAAADGPQHF	TRBV10-2	TRBJ1-5
CASSLGGAWETQYF	TRBV3-1/TRBV3-2	TRBJ2-5
CASSGTGFSTDTQYF	TRBV19	TRBJ2-3
CASSLSGNTEAFF	TRBV7-9	TRBJ1-1
CAISESTVFPEAFF	TRBV10-3	TRBJ1-1
CASSLVSGSGNEQFF	TRBV7-8	TRBJ2-1
CASSQDRKETQYF	TRBV5-4	TRBJ2-5
CASSYHGRADTGELFF	TRBV6-2/TRBV6-3	TRBJ2-2
CASSQSPGTLQETQYF	TRBV4-1	TRBJ2-5
CASGLGYRAEGYTF	TRBV12-5	TRBJ1-2
CASSSLFSGNTIYF	TRBV5-6	TRBJ1-3
CASRPGQPNTEAFF	TRBV19	TRBJ1-1
CASSPPDRANVLTF	TRBV18	TRBJ2-6
CASSLSGFGEKLFF	TRBV5-1	TRBJ1-4
CASSPQRNNEKLFF	TRBV10-2	TRBJ1-4
CSVERSYNEQFF	TRBV29-1	TRBJ2-1
CASQRTGGAEETQYF	TRBV6-5	TRBJ2-5
CASSVGLRGAENEQFF	TRBV9	TRBJ2-1
CATSDSRRTDTQYF	TRBV24-1	TRBJ2-3
CASTLTGKETQYF	TRBV28	TRBJ2-5
CASNDRLNTGELFF	TRBV19	TRBJ2-2
CASSPSDTQYF	TRBV18	TRBJ2-3
CASNQWRQKNTEAFF	TRBV19	TRBJ1-1
CASSLSGTPSYNEQFF	TRBV5-1	TRBJ2-1
CASAQGVNSNQPQHF	TRBV5-1	TRBJ1-5
CASSPQRGTQETQYF	TRBV9	TRBJ2-5
CASSQGQAVGLFF	TRBV7-9	TRBJ1-4
CASSLRLAPPLGQETQYF	TRBV14	TRBJ2-5
CASSPTSGGAKADTQYF	TRBV4-1	TRBJ2-3
CASSLARTGGFTGELFF	TRBV5-6	TRBJ2-2
CASSKGQGDVNEQFF	TRBV6-6	TRBJ2-1
CAWNRGVDEKLFF	TRBV30	TRBJ1-4
CASSLWRDLVLNTEAFF	TRBV5-6	TRBJ1-1
CASIQTGNAYNSPLHF	TRBV2	TRBJ1-6
CASSYDRGNYGYTF	TRBV6-5	TRBJ1-2
CASREGYDSYNEQFF	TRBV2	TRBJ2-1
CASSEFSETQYF	TRBV25-1	TRBJ2-5
CASSLTTYTQYF	TRBV28	TRBJ2-3
CASSYSRGRGGELFF	TRBV6-2/TRBV6-3	TRBJ2-2
CASSDMTGGDYGYTF	TRBV2	TRBJ1-2
CASSLTPTDTQYF	TRBV5-4	TRBJ2-3
CASSPLQGAGETQYF	TRBV18	TRBJ2-5
CASSALAGGRYNEQFF	TRBV5-1	TRBJ2-1
CASSLGPRTAFF	TRBV7-2	TRBJ1-1
CASSMGDSSLETQYF	TRBV19	TRBJ2-5